The rows below give T cell receptor beta chains drawn from one sample of a study of cytomegalovirus exposure and HLA in healthy donors. This table comes from immunoSEQ multiplex PCR, and its TCRdb copy is limited to in-frame clones, with some not included. Here the sample spans around 200,000 clones, about 79% being singletons. Sequencing was carried out using PBMCs. These receptors all stem from a girl aged 2 to 10 in good health and CMV-seropositive. The CDR3 runs from the conserved cysteine through the conserved F or W. The order of the fields is V gene, D gene, clone size, J gene, CDR3 protein, CDR3 DNA. A D gene is named only where the DNA matches it firmly. Clone size is stated in some rows and not others, as once, few, many or a class when expanded.

TRBV2,-,few,TRBJ1-1,CASTGGGTEAFF,TGTGCCAGCACCGGCGGGGGGACTGAAGCTTTCTTT
TRBV19,-,-,TRBJ1-4,CASSREASYEKLFF,TGTGCCAGTAGTCGGGAGGCGAGCTATGAAAAACTGTTTTTT
TRBV4-1,-,-,TRBJ2-4,CASSQALALAKGAKNIQYF,TGCGCCAGCAGCCAAGCATTGGCGCTGGCCAAGGGGGCCAAAAACATTCAGTACTTC
TRBV5-1,TRBD2,-,TRBJ2-5,CASSPLTSAVETQYF,TGCGCCAGCAGCCCATTGACTAGCGCTGTAGAGACCCAGTACTTC
TRBV21-1,-,once,TRBJ1-2,CASPYGYTF,TGTGCCAGCCCGTATGGCTACACCTTC
TRBV10-3,-,-,TRBJ1-3,CAISEEWSSGNTIYF,TGTGCCATCAGTGAGGAATGGAGCTCTGGAAACACCATATATTTT
TRBV30,TRBD2,-,TRBJ2-7,CAWSRQSGGEQYF,TGTGCCTGGAGCCGACAGTCGGGGGGCGAGCAGTACTTC
TRBV10-2,-,-,TRBJ1-2,CASSESRGVNYGYTF,TGCGCCAGCAGTGAGTCGCGGGGGGTTAACTATGGCTACACCTTC
TRBV9,-,once,TRBJ1-2,CASSATGTWIDGYTF,TGTGCCAGCAGCGCTACCGGGACTTGGATCGACGGCTACACCTTC
TRBV4-1,TRBD2,-,TRBJ2-1,CASSHSTSGKSSYNEQFF,TGCGCCAGCAGCCATTCGACTAGCGGGAAGAGCTCCTACAATGAGCAGTTCTTC
TRBV6-5,-,-,TRBJ1-5,CASSRADREPQHF,TGTGCCAGCAGTCGAGCGGACCGGGAGCCCCAGCATTTT
TRBV15,-,-,TRBJ2-5,CATSRDGAARAQYF,TGTGCCACCAGCAGAGATGGGGCTGCGAGAGCCCAGTACTTC
TRBV19,-,-,TRBJ1-5,CASGRRDNQPQHF,TGTGCCAGTGGCCGACGGGACAATCAGCCCCAGCATTTT
TRBV4-1,TRBD2,-,TRBJ2-7,CASSQGPRGGSLREQYF,TGCGCCAGCAGCCAAGGGCCTCGGGGCGGGAGTCTTCGCGAGCAGTACTTC
TRBV15,-,-,TRBJ1-1,CATSRASQGQAFF,TGTGCCACCAGCAGAGCTTCCCAGGGGCAAGCTTTCTTT
TRBV7-9,-,-,TRBJ1-2,CSSSLGQNDGYTF,TGTTCCAGCAGCTTAGGGCAAAATGATGGCTACACCTTC
TRBV6-5,-,-,TRBJ1-1,CATARGTEAFF,TGTGCCACCGCACGAGGTACTGAAGCTTTCTTT
TRBV10-3,TRBD2,-,TRBJ2-1,CAISGSSWTSGRNEQFF,TGTGCCATCAGTGGGTCGTCTTGGACTAGCGGGAGGAATGAGCAGTTCTTC
TRBV25-1,TRBD1,-,TRBJ1-4,CASSEWGTGQGEKLFF,TGTGCCAGCAGTGAATGGGGGACAGGGCAAGGGGAAAAACTGTTTTTT
TRBV5-1,-,-,TRBJ1-2,CASRSAGVSSNYGYTF,TGCGCCAGCCGGTCCGCAGGGGTGTCTTCTAACTATGGCTACACCTTC
TRBV4-1,TRBD1,-,TRBJ1-2,CASSPSSGTGDYGYTF,TGCGCCAGCAGCCCATCGAGTGGGACAGGAGACTATGGCTACACCTTC
TRBV29-1,TRBD2,-,TRBJ2-7,CSAGTSGLEQYF,TGCAGCGCGGGGACTAGCGGGCTCGAGCAGTACTTC
TRBV5-1,TRBD1,-,TRBJ1-2,CASSTGQGNYGYTF,TGCGCCAGCAGCACCGGACAGGGGAACTATGGCTACACCTTC
TRBV28,TRBD2,-,TRBJ2-2,CASSFSGRASGTGELFF,TGTGCCAGCAGTTTCAGCGGGAGGGCATCGGGGACCGGGGAGCTGTTTTTT
TRBV5-8,TRBD1,-,TRBJ1-2,CASRQGQGYGYTF,TGTGCCAGCAGGCAGGGACAGGGTTATGGCTACACCTTC
TRBV4-2,TRBD1,-,TRBJ2-3,CASSQDMRGRTDTQYF,TGTGCCAGCAGCCAAGATATGAGGGGGCGCACAGATACGCAGTATTTT
TRBV5-4,TRBD1,-,TRBJ2-7,CASSLAPGQDSYEQYF,TGTGCCAGCAGCTTGGCCCCGGGACAGGACTCCTACGAGCAGTACTTC
TRBV2,TRBD1,once,TRBJ1-6,CASSGDRGFYSPLHF,TGTGCCAGCAGCGGGGACAGGGGGTTCTATTCACCCCTCCACTTT
TRBV5-6,-,-,TRBJ2-1,CASSLVQTLMYNEQFF,TGTGCCAGCAGCTTAGTACAGACACTGATGTACAATGAGCAGTTCTTC
TRBV4-1,TRBD1,-,TRBJ1-1,CASSQDSRVRGRTEAFF,TGCGCCAGCAGCCAAGATAGTAGGGTCAGGGGGAGGACTGAAGCTTTCTTT
TRBV5-1,-,once,TRBJ2-2,CASSLRTVNTGELFF,TGCGCCAGCAGCTTGCGGACAGTCAACACCGGGGAGCTGTTTTTT
TRBV27,-,-,TRBJ2-5,CASKPGTGWETQYF,TGTGCCAGCAAACCCGGGACTGGGTGGGAGACCCAGTACTTC
TRBV6-5,TRBD1,-,TRBJ1-1,CASRISGQGGRAFF,TGTGCCAGCAGGATATCCGGACAGGGGGGGCGAGCTTTCTTT
TRBV11-2,TRBD1,-,TRBJ1-1,CASSQIGGGQGNTEAFF,TGTGCCAGCAGCCAAATAGGGGGAGGACAGGGGAACACTGAAGCTTTCTTT
TRBV30,-,-,TRBJ1-2,CAWAVGGGGYTF,TGTGCCTGGGCTGTCGGGGGAGGCGGCTACACCTTC
TRBV30,-,-,TRBJ1-2,CAWSATGNSIYGYTF,TGTGCCTGGAGTGCCACAGGAAATTCGATCTATGGCTACACCTTC
TRBV5-1,TRBD2,-,TRBJ2-1,CASSLGGGLGDEQFF,TGCGCCAGCAGCCTTGGGGGGGGACTAGGCGATGAGCAGTTCTTC
TRBV11-2,TRBD2,once,TRBJ2-3,CASSLNGLAMDTQYF,TGTGCCAGCAGCTTAAATGGACTAGCGATGGATACGCAGTATTTT
TRBV19,-,-,TRBJ2-1,CASVPPGVHNEQFF,TGTGCCAGCGTACCGCCGGGAGTCCACAATGAGCAGTTCTTC
TRBV5-4,-,-,TRBJ2-7,CASSPGRRYEQYF,TGTGCCAGCAGCCCAGGGCGAAGGTACGAGCAGTACTTC
TRBV6-1,-,-,TRBJ1-1,CASRRLLGNTEAFF,TGTGCCAGCAGACGACTGTTGGGGAACACTGAAGCTTTCTTT
TRBV7-3,TRBD1,-,TRBJ2-2,CASSRGQGTGGELFF,TGTGCCAGCAGCCGAGGACAGGGAACGGGCGGGGAGCTGTTTTTT
TRBV5-4,TRBD1,-,TRBJ1-1,CASSLWAGGNTEAFF,TGTGCCAGCAGCTTGTGGGCAGGGGGTAACACTGAAGCTTTCTTT
TRBV9,-,-,TRBJ2-1,CASSGGGGLYNEQFF,TGTGCCAGCTCCGGGGGAGGGGGGCTCTACAATGAGCAGTTCTTC
TRBV28,-,-,TRBJ1-2,CASSLWGGGYTF,TGTGCCAGCAGTTTATGGGGAGGTGGCTACACCTTC
TRBV30,TRBD1,-,TRBJ1-1,CAWSRGPTEAFF,TGTGCCTGGAGCAGGGGGCCGACTGAAGCTTTCTTT
TRBV6-1,TRBD1,-,TRBJ2-3,CASSGDSYTDTQYF,TGTGCCAGCAGTGGGGACAGCTACACAGATACGCAGTATTTT
TRBV5-1,-,-,TRBJ1-2,CASSLSGNNYGYTF,TGCGCCAGCAGCTTGTCAGGAAATAACTATGGCTACACCTTC
TRBV7-2,TRBD2,-,TRBJ2-1,CASSSSGLAGGSYNEQFF,TGTGCCAGCAGCTCCTCGGGACTAGCGGGAGGCTCCTACAATGAGCAGTTCTTC
TRBV30,-,-,TRBJ1-2,CAWSVRGKDYGYTF,TGTGCCTGGAGTGTGAGGGGGAAGGACTATGGCTACACCTTC